One and the same sample provided the 23 T cell receptor beta chains below, sequenced in a study of OX40 agonist ivuxolimab in advanced cancers. Only in-frame clones appear in the TCRdb table, and some are missing; sequencing was by immunoSEQ multiplex PCR. The table has 77,000 or so clones, around 92% seen once. The sample in question was CD4+ or CD8+ T cells sorted from blood, obtained in a trial of the OX40 agonist ivuxolimab. The source is an adult with an advanced solid tumor such as melanoma, head and neck, liver or kidney cancer.

CDR3: CASSLAGTDYNEQFF. The CDR3 nucleotides are TGCGCCAGCAGCTTGGCGGGGACAGATTACAATGAGCAGTTCTTC. The V call is TRBV5-1, the J call TRBJ2-1; 7 positions agree with TRBD1. The CDR3 loop spans 15 amino acids. In germline, CDR1 is SGHRS, CDR2 YFSETQ. J gave up 4 bases and V 0 bases, and 4 bases lay outside the gene matches.

The chain uses TRBV4-1 and TRBJ1-5, with D possibly TRBD1 on 6 matching bases. The length of the CDR3 is 16 residues. The V and J ends lost 4 bases and 2 bases respectively, with 15 bases between them. CDR1 MGHRA and CDR2 YSYEKL come from the germline V gene. CDR3 region: CASSPAMGAGNQPQHF. CDR3 coding DNA: TGCGCCAGCAGCCCAGCCATGGGGGCCGGCAATCAGCCCCAGCATTTT.

The gene calls are TRBV2 and TRBJ2-1; D gene uncertain. Per germline, CDR1 SNHLY and CDR2 FYNNEI. The CDR3 is made up of 14 amino acids. The ends were cut back, 5 bases at V and 2 bases at J, with 10 bases in the middle. The chain's CDR3 is CASSWGPPYNEQFF. The CDR3 DNA sequence: TGTGCCAGCAGTTGGGGTCCCCCCTACAATGAGCAGTTCTTC.

This chain connects TRBV7-2 to TRBJ2-5; 9 bases agree with TRBD2. This CDR3 spans 13 amino acids. V lost 5 bases to trimming and J lost 5 bases; unmatched junction nucleotides: 3. CDR1 is SGHTA and CDR2 is FQGNSA in the germline V gene. CDR3 in amino acids: CASSGGRDETQYF. The DNA for the CDR3 is TGTGCCAGCAGCGGCGGGAGGGACGAGACCCAGTACTTC.

A word on this clone: Other nucleotide sequences in the sample specify the same CDR3. This chain uses TRBV7-9 with TRBJ2-2, with D possibly being TRBD1 or TRBD2 (5 bases each). Germline V lookup: CDR1 SEHNR, CDR2 FQNEAQ (reference sequence). V was cut by 4 bases and J by 5 bases, with 14 bases left in between. The CDR3 loop spans 15 amino acids. CDR3 in amino acids: CASSSLRGGTGELFF. The CDR3 DNA reads TGTGCCAGCAGCTCTCTTCGGGGCGGGACCGGGGAGCTGTTTTTT.

The chain has TRBV7-9 and TRBJ1-2; a weak D match, TRBD1 (5 bases). Trimming left V 1 base short and J 8 bases short, with 11 bases between. Germline-derived CDR1 and CDR2 are SEHNR and FQNEAQ (reference sequence). The CDR3 is made up of 13 amino acids. CDR3 residues: CASSLVPGWGYTF. CDR3 bases: TGTGCCAGCAGCTTAGTCCCAGGGTGGGGCTACACCTTC.

The rearrangement uses TRBV11-3 and TRBJ2-7; D remains unclear. V lost 0 bases and J lost 6, with 6 bases in between. In germline, CDR1 is SGHNT, CDR2 YENEEA. This CDR3 has 12 residues. The DNA for the CDR3 is TGTGCCAGCAGCTTAGAGGGCGGCGAGCAGTACTTC. This gives the protein CASSLEGGEQYF.

The V call is TRBV19, the J call TRBJ2-5; D is unresolved. V gave up 1 base and J gave up 7 bases, with 7 bases separating them. The CDR3 has 12 amino acids. Germline-derived CDR1 and CDR2 are LNHDA and SQIVND (reference sequence). The CDR3 sequence is CASSIAAGTQYF. CDR3 DNA sequence: TGTGCCAGTAGTATAGCCGCTGGGACCCAGTACTTC. The entire variable domain, with the rest obtained from reference TRBV19 and TRBJ2-5, is as follows: DGGITQSPKYLFRKEGQNVTLSCEQNLNHDAMYWYRQDPGQGLRLIYYSQIVNDFQKGDIAEGYSVSREKKESFPLTVTSAQKNPTAFYLCASSIAAGTQYFGPGTRLLVL.

The V gene is TRBV5-8, the J gene TRBJ1-2, with D perhaps TRBD1 (5 bases). CDR3 length: 14 residues. Germline V lookup: CDR1 SGHTS, CDR2 YDEGEE. Trimming left V 4 bases short and J 3 bases short, with 13 bases between. In DNA form, the CDR3 reads TGTGCCAGCAGCCCGGGACTGTTGGACTATGGCTACACCTTC. It encodes CASSPGLLDYGYTF.

The V and J genes are TRBV29-1 and TRBJ1-2, with D unclear. The CDR3 runs 13 residues. Germline CDR1 reads SQVTM; CDR2 reads ANQGSEA. The V end lost 1 base, the J end lost 5 bases, and 11 bases lay between the germline ends. This CDR3 reads CSVEGESGYGYTF. CDR3 sequence (DNA): TGCAGCGTTGAAGGCGAAAGTGGGTATGGCTACACCTTC.

J is TRBJ2-1 and V is TRBV7-2; D is ambiguous. The germline V and J ends were trimmed by 1 base and 0 bases, with 10 bases remaining between them. This CDR3 has 16 amino acids. CDR1 is SGHTA and CDR2 is FQGNSA in the germline V gene. DNA of the CDR3: TGTGCCAGCAGCTTAGGCGTGCCCGCCTCCTACAATGAGCAGTTCTTC. Its translation: CASSLGVPASYNEQFF.

This chain joins TRBV5-4 and TRBJ1-1, with D tentatively TRBD1 (5 bases). Germline loops: CDR1 SGHNT, CDR2 YYREEE (reference sequence). The V end lost 4 bases, the J end lost 12 bases, and 19 bases lay between the germline ends. The CDR3 is made up of 13 amino acids. This CDR3 is CASSQDQGRETFF. The CDR3 bases are TGTGCCAGCAGCCAAGATCAAGGCAGGGAAACTTTCTTT.

The chain joins TRBV5-3 to TRBJ1-2; D remains unclear. TRBV5-3 is an open reading frame whose function is uncertain. The CDR3 is 13 residues long. Trimming stripped 0 bases from V and 4 bases from J, with 7 bases between. CDR3 nucleotide sequence: TGTGCCAGAAGCTTGGGTATCCTCTATGGCTACACCTTC. Protein product: CARSLGILYGYTF.

This chain connects TRBV19 to TRBJ1-1, with no clear D. V was cut by 5 bases and J by 0 bases, with 7 bases left in between. CDR1 LNHDA and CDR2 SQIVND come from the germline V gene (reference sequence). The CDR3 length is 13 residues. CDR3 in amino acids: CASSSYLNTEAFF. The CDR3 DNA is TGTGCCAGTAGTTCCTACTTGAACACTGAAGCTTTCTTT.

The chain carries TRBV28 and TRBJ1-2; 7 bases agree with TRBD1. Trimming cost V 2 bases and J 3 bases; bases outside gene matches: 3. Germline V gene data show CDR1 as MDHEN and CDR2 as SYDVKM. The length of the CDR3 is 14 residues. The CDR3 loop is CASSLPGQDYGYTF. CDR3 in DNA: TGTGCCAGCAGTTTACCCGGACAGGACTATGGCTACACCTTC.

The chain uses TRBV11-2 and TRBJ1-5; D is possibly TRBD1 (5 bases). CDR1 is SGHAT and CDR2 is FQNNGV in the germline V gene. The germline V and J ends were trimmed by 5 bases and 7 bases, with 15 bases remaining between them. The CDR3 totals 14 residues. CDR3 sequence (DNA): TGTGCCAGCAGCCCTCTGGGGGGAGGGCAGCCCCAGCATTTT. This encodes CASSPLGGGQPQHF.

This chain uses TRBV29-1 with TRBJ1-4, with D uncertain. Between the trimmed V and J ends, which lost 2 bases and 2 bases, there was a span of 12 bases. This CDR3 spans 15 amino acids. Germline V gene lookup returns CDR1 SQVTM and CDR2 ANQGSEA. CDR3 loop: CSVENEGDTNEKLFF. DNA of the CDR3: TGCAGCGTTGAAAACGAGGGTGATACTAATGAAAAACTGTTTTTT.

The V call is TRBV9, the J call TRBJ2-1, with 9 bases aligning to TRBD2. V lost 2 bases, J lost 0 bases, and 9 bases stayed unmatched. CDR3 length equals 18 residues. Germline lookup yields CDR1 SGDLS and CDR2 YYNGEE. The CDR3 DNA reads TGTGCCAGCAGCGTGGGCCCGGAACTAGCGGGCTCCTACAATGAGCAGTTCTTC. Protein product: CASSVGPELAGSYNEQFF. The full variable domain, with the rest looked up from reference TRBV9 and TRBJ2-1, is DSGVTQTPKHLITATGQRVTLRCSPRSGDLSVYWYQQSLDQGLQFLIQYYNGEERAKGNILERFSAQQFPDLHSELNLSSLELGDSALYFCASSVGPELAGSYNEQFFGPGTRLTVL.

This clone was detected once. An end of the junction does not agree with germline; a read error may underlie this. The rearrangement joins TRBV30 to TRBJ2-4, with 14 bases identical to TRBD2. The V gene's germline CDR1 is GTSNPN and CDR2 SVGIG (reference sequence). The CDR3 is 15 residues long. The CDR3 DNA is TGTGCCTGGAGTGTATTCCCCGGGACTAGCGGGGGCCCGAACTTC. Amino acids: CAWSVFPGTSGGPNF.

This rearrangement joins TRBV12-5 to TRBJ2-1; D is possibly TRBD2 (6 bases). Between the trimmed V and J ends, which lost 0 bases and 0 bases, there was a span of 12 bases. Germline CDR1 and CDR2: LGHNT and FRNRAP. This CDR3 region has 17 residues. CDR3 in DNA: TGTGCTAGTGGTTTGGTAAGACTAGGGAGCTCCTACAATGAGCAGTTCTTC. It codes for CASGLVRLGSSYNEQFF.

The rearrangement links TRBV30 to TRBJ2-1; D not certain. The germline V gene has CDR1 GTSNPN and CDR2 SVGIG (reference sequence). This CDR3 is built from 13 residues. The V end was cut by 4 bases, the J end by 13 bases, with 20 bases between. The DNA for the CDR3 is TGTGCCTGGACGGGCCTGAGATCCAAGGGACAGTTCTTC. Amino acid sequence: CAWTGLRSKGQFF. Looking up the rest from reference TRBV30 and TRBJ2-1 gives the full variable domain: SQTIHQWPATLVQPVGSPLSLECTVEGTSNPNLYWYRQAAGRGLQLLFYSVGIGQISSEVPQNLSASRPQDRQFILSSKKLLLSDSGFYLCAWTGLRSKGQFFGPGTRLTVL.

This clone was seen a handful of times. CDR3 region: CASSLRTSGSTSNNEQFF. Written as DNA, the CDR3 is TGCGCCAGCAGCTTAAGGACTAGCGGGAGTACCAGTAACAATGAGCAGTTCTTC. The genes are TRBV5-1 and TRBJ2-1; 13 bases match TRBD2. Germline V CDR1 and CDR2: SGHRS, YFSETQ. V lost 2 bases, J lost 5 bases, and 10 bases stayed unmatched. The length of the CDR3 is 18 residues.

This chain links TRBV2 with TRBJ1-4; D is undetermined. This CDR3 has 12 amino acids. Germline values: CDR1 SNHLY, CDR2 FYNNEI. Trimming removed 6 bases at V and 0 bases at J, with 2 bases between. The DNA for the CDR3 is TGTGCCAGCAGCGCAACTAATGAAAAACTGTTTTTT. It codes for CASSATNEKLFF.